The text below deals with one T cell receptor beta chain. This clone's antigen is unknown. Per-base qualities were not stored, and no clone one base away is much larger. The CDR3 regions of human TCRbeta chains were subjected to immunosequencing. Per the original workflow: TCRs in the repertoires were matched against a reference library of SARS-CoV-2-specific TCRs that had been generated with the MIRA antigen-specificity platform. Breadth was defined as the fraction of unique TCRs that were SARS-CoV-2-associated, and depth was defined as the fraction of total T cells that were SARS-CoV-2-associated. Using the MIRA data, each spike-specific TCR was mapped to the spike region that the TCR reacts to and placed in a CD4 or CD8 class. Log10-transformed breadth and depth values were compared by one-way ANOVA with Sidak's multiple comparisons tests. What TCRdb holds here is the immuneACCESS table cut down to in-frame rearrangements. Part of the clones is not present; checked against another copy, under half of the missing clones reflect an unresolved V gene, and the others are unexplained. The V and J calls and clone size are taken from that table; D and trimming were inferred from the DNA. Recorded for this sample are roughly 170,000 clones; around 87% of them occurred a single time. The ten largest clones represent about 2.8% of the sample.

The time point label for this specimen denotes: baseline before first vaccination. Samples from vaccinated people were obtained from the UK trials COV001 and COV002, which included a single-blind randomized controlled phase 2/3 trial of AZD1222 (ChAdOx1 nCoV-19) in healthy adults. For TCRbeta chain sequencing, PBMC samples from trial participants were taken at day 0 and at day 28 after the second dose. The source of the sample is a study of T cell responses to AZD1222 COVID-19 vaccine (dated by TCRdb to the early 2020s). In terms of the full investigation: AZD1222 recipients whose second dose came at about 4 weeks and those whose second dose came at about 12 weeks were combined into one group, since spike-specific TCR depth and breadth did not differ between the two schedules. A total of just over 230 trial participants underwent TCR sequencing, of whom some 200 had received two doses of AZD1222 and some 26 had received two doses of the MenACWY control vaccine. Enrollment into the trials was organized by age into subgroups of 18-55, 56-69 and 70-plus years, and those subgroups contained approximately 150, 30 and 60 TCR-sequenced participants, respectively. Summary of the overall study and its limitations: Participants were mostly white British, with more females than males. The authors suggested clonal diversity may have been underestimated. Only a handful of AZD1222 recipients were SARS-CoV-2 seropositive at baseline, limiting conclusions about previously exposed vaccinees. Reportedly, almost half of the unique spike-specific TCRs recognized epitopes lying outside the regions that are mutated in the B.1.351 and B.1.1.7 variants. In the small 56-69-year group, the increase in depth fell short of significance, most likely because of low power. The vaccine-associated CD4 TCRs covered the entire spike protein, and the dominant responses fell in regions 160-218 and 743-854. Because no day 14 peak-response samples were available, the repertoires could be characterized only after the peak T cell response. After two AZD1222 doses, spike-specific TCR breadth and depth were significantly higher than at day 0 and than in MenACWY recipients.

There are 19 amino acids in the CDR3, from cysteine to phenylalanine inclusive. This entry keeps only the CDR3 DNA: 57 bases, framed from base 1. Relative to germline, V is missing 3 bases and J is missing 0 bases, with 7 bases of the junction outside any gene match. CDR1 is given as ENHRY and CDR2 as SYGVKD, both from the germline V gene. The sequence was obtained from an adult in good health. Recombination connected TRBV10-3 to TRBJ2-1; TRBD2 aligns with 14 central bases. The source material was peripheral blood, sampled on day 0 of AZD1222 vaccination. The DNA sequence is TGTGCCATCAGTGATCCGGCGGGGACTAGCGGGAGCTCCTACAATGAGCAGTTCTTC. This translates into CAISDPAGTSGSSYNEQFF.